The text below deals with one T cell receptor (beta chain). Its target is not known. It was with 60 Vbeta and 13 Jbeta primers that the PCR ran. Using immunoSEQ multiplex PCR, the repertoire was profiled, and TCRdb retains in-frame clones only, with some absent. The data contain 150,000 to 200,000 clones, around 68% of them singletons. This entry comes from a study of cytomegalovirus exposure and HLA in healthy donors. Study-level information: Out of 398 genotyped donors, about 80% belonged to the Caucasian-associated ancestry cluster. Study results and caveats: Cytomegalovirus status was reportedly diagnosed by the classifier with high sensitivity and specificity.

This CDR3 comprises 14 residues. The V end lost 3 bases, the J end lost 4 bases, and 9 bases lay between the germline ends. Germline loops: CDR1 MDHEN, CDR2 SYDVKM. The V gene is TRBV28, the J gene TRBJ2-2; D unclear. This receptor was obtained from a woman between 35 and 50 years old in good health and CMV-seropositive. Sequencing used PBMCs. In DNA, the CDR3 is TGTGCCAGCAGTTTTCGAGCGTCCACCGGGGAGCTGTTTTTT. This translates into CASSFRASTGELFF.